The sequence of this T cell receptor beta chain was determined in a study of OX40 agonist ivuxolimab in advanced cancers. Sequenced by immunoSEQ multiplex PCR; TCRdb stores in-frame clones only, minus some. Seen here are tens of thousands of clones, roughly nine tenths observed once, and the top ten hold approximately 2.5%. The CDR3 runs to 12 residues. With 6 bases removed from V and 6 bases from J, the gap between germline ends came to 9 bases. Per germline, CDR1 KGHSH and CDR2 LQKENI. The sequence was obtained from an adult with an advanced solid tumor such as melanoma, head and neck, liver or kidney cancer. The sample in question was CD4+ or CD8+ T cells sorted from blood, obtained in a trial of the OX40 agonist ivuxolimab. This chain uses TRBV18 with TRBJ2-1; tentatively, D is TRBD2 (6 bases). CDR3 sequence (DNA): TGTGCCAGCTCGTCTAGCGCCAATGAGCAGTTCTTC. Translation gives CASSSSANEQFF.